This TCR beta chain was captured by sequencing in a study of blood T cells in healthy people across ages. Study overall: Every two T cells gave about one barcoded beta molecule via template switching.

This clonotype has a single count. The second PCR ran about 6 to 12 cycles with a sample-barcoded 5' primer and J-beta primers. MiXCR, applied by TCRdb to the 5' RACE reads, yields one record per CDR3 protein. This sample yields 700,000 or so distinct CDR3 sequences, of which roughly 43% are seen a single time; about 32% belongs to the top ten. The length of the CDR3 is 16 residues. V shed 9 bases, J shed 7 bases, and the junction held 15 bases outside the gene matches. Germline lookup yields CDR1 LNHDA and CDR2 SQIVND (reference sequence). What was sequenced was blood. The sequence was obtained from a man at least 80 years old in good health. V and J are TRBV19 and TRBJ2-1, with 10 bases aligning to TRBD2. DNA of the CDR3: TGTGCCAGCAGTCCCAGGACGGGACTAGCGAGAAATGAGCAGTTCTTC. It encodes CASSPRTGLARNEQFF.